A single sample gave rise to the 8 T cell receptor beta chains below, sequenced in a study of T cell clonotyping in hematopoietic cell transplantation (dated by TCRdb to about 2021). The sample's time point label, decoded: recipient sample about 28 days before transplant, after cytoreduction. The library was made by the immunoSEQ multiplex PCR assay. Sourced from immuneACCESS, this table was stored by TCRdb with only in-frame sequences that have V and J called. A share of the clones is absent; for the studies checked, an unresolved V gene accounts for under half, and the remainder has no known explanation. A total of around 25,000 clones appear in this sample, around 70% of them only once. The ten largest clones capture roughly 6% of the sample. The sequencing here drew on peripheral blood mononuclear cells, taken before stem cell transplant. All receptors derive from a man aged 50 to 59 with myelodysplastic syndrome. Some clones in this sample may be carry-over from other donors' samples.

The rearrangement joins TRBV7-8 to TRBJ2-7; the D gene is possibly TRBD2 (6 bases). V was pared by 3 bases and J by 6 bases, with 15 bases between. This CDR3 is built from 14 residues. Looked up from germline, CDR1 is SGHVS and CDR2 is FQNEAQ. The CDR3 region is CASSLTDYGSEQYF. The CDR3 DNA sequence: TGTGCCAGCAGCTTGACGGACTACGGCTCCGAGCAGTACTTC.

The chain has TRBV6-1 and TRBJ2-4; TRBD2 might be the D (6 bases). CDR1 MNHNS and CDR2 SASEGT come from the germline V gene. The CDR3 spans 13 residues. Between the trimmed V and J ends, which lost 5 bases and 6 bases, there was a span of 11 bases. The CDR3 DNA follows: TGTGCCAGCAGTCCCGGGACTTCAAACATTCAGTACTTC. Its translation: CASSPGTSNIQYF.

The chain uses TRBV30 and TRBJ1-1; TRBD1 agrees at 7 bases. CDR3 length: 13 residues. CDR1 is GTSNPN and CDR2 is SVGIG in the germline V gene (reference sequence). J lost 6 bases, V lost 5 bases, and 9 bases had no gene match. The CDR3 DNA sequence: TGTGCCTGGCAGACAGGGTACAAGGCTGAAGCTTTCTTT. Translation: CAWQTGYKAEAFF.

The rearrangement links TRBV5-1 to TRBJ2-7; D is possibly TRBD1 or TRBD2 (6 bases each). The V gene lost 10 bases and the J gene lost 7 bases, with 18 bases spanning the gap. The V gene's germline CDR1 is SGHRS and CDR2 YFSETQ. The CDR3 length is 12 residues. CDR3 DNA: TGCGCCTCAAACGGGGGCCAGGGGGAGCAGTACTTC. The encoded protein is CASNGGQGEQYF.

The rearrangement joins TRBV6-1 to TRBJ1-6; no clear D gene. V was trimmed by 2 bases and J by 0 bases, leaving 5 bases between them. Per the germline V gene, CDR1 is MNHNS and CDR2 is SASEGT. The CDR3 length is 15 residues. The CDR3 DNA sequence: TGTGCCAGCAGTGAACTGAGCTCCTATAATTCACCCCTCCACTTT. Amino acids: CASSELSSYNSPLHF.

This chain joins TRBV5-1 and TRBJ2-1, with 11 bases identical to TRBD1. Germline V gives CDR1 SGHRS, CDR2 YFSETQ. The CDR3 length is 16 residues. J was trimmed by 6 bases and V by 2 bases; bases with no gene match: 7. For the CDR3, the DNA is TGCGCCAGCAGCTTATTTGGGACAGGGGGGAGCAATGAGCAGTTCTTC. This translates into CASSLFGTGGSNEQFF.

The V gene is TRBV2, the J gene TRBJ1-6, with 7 bases identical to TRBD1. Looked up from germline, CDR1 is SNHLY and CDR2 is FYNNEI. The CDR3 consists of 13 residues. V lost 2 bases, J lost 16 bases, and 8 bases stayed unmatched. The CDR3 here is CASSEFRDSLLHF. Written as DNA, the CDR3 is TGTGCCAGCAGTGAATTTCGGGACAGCCTTCTCCACTTT.

The rearrangement joins TRBV29-1 to TRBJ2-7; D is perhaps TRBD1 or TRBD2 (5 bases each). The CDR3 sequence is 13 residues long. Per the germline V gene, CDR1 is SQVTM and CDR2 is ANQGSEA. V shed 3 bases and J shed 3 bases, with 12 bases lying between them. The CDR3 loop reads CSVDWGSGYEQYF. CDR3 nucleotide sequence: TGCAGCGTTGATTGGGGGAGTGGCTACGAGCAGTACTTC.